This T cell receptor (beta chain) appears in the sequencing data of a study of response to subunit inactivated influenza vaccine (dated by TCRdb to the late 2010s). A note on the overall study: Deep quantitative T cell receptor repertoire profiling was used in the study to track responses to a trivalent subunit inactivated influenza vaccine. The investigation overall reported the following: It was suggested by the authors that each seasonal influenza vaccination may recruit only a limited number of new T cells.

This clonotype turned up a few times. This clone's antigen is unknown. No base qualities exist here, and no much larger clone lies one base off it. Library generation was performed with RT-PCR. TCRdb shows the sequencer as Illumina HiSeq 2500. The public reads were quality trimmed at Q25 with fastp and then assembled into clones with MiXCR by TCRdb, keeping productive beta chains. Under each unique CDR3 protein, matching rows form one entry showing the most common genes and DNA. This sample gives hundreds of thousands of distinct CDR3 sequences in total; 11% to 15% of them show up just once. 6.5% to 8% of the sample goes to the ten largest clones. The CDR3 sequence holds 16 residues, the cysteine and phenylalanine included. The read is trimmed to its CDR3 DNA, 48 bases read in frame from base 1. Reading the germline V gene (reference sequence) gives CDR1 SGHKS and CDR2 YYEKEE. For this chain, trimming is 1 base at the V end and 8 bases at the J end, and the number of junction bases without a gene match is 8.

The material sequenced was PBMCs from blood, taken around 14 days before vaccination. The chain is made from TRBV5-5 and TRBJ2-4; 11 bases in the middle match TRBD1. The sequence came from a man aged 50 to 59 who received an inactivated influenza vaccine. Donor details come from another sample of the same person, matched by shared clones. The CDR3 loop reads CASSLSGTGGLDIQYF. The bases read TGTGCCAGCAGCTTGTCCGGGACAGGGGGTTTGGACATTCAGTACTTC. Reference TRBV5-5 and TRBJ2-4 genes cover what lies past the CDR3, so the full variable domain is DAGVTQSPTHLIKTRGQQVTLRCSPISGHKSVSWYQQVLGQGPQFIFQYYEKEERGRGNFPDRFSARQFPNYSSELNVNALLLGDSALYLCASSLSGTGGLDIQYFGAGTRLSVL.